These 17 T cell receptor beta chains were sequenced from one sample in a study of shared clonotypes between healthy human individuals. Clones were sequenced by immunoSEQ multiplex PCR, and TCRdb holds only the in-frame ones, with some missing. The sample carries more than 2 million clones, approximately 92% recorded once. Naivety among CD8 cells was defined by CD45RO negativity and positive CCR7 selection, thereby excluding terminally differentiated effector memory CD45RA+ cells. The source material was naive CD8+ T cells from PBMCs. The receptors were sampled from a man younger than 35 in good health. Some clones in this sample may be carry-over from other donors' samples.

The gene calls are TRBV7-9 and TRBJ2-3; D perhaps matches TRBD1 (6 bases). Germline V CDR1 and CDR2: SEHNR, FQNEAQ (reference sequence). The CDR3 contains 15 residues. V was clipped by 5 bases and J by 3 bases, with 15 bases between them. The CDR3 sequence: CASSHGTIGTDTQYF. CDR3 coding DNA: TGTGCCAGCAGCCACGGGACAATAGGGACAGATACGCAGTATTTT.

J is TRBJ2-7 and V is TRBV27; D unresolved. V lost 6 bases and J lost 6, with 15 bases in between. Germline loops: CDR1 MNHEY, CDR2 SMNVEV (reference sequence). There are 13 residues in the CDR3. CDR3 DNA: TGTGCCAGCAGGATAACTACTTACGCCGAGCAGTACTTC. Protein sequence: CASRITTYAEQYF.

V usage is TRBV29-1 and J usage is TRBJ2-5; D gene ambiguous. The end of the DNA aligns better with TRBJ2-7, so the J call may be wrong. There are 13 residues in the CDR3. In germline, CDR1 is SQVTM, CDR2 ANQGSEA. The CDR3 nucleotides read TGCAGCGTTGAGTGGGCTAACTCCTACGAGCAGTACTTC. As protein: CSVEWANSYEQYF.

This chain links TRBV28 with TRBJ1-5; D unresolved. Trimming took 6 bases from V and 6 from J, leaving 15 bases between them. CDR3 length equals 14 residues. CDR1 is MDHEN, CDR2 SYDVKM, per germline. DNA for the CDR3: TGTGCCAGCAGCGCAAGGGTCGGTGTTCAGCCCCAGCATTTT. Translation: CASSARVGVQPQHF.

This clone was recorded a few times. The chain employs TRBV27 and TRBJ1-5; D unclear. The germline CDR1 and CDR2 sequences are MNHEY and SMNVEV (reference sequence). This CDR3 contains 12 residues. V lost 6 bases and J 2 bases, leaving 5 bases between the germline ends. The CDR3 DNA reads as TGTGCCAGCAGGGCAGGCAATCAGCCCCAGCATTTT. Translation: CASRAGNQPQHF.

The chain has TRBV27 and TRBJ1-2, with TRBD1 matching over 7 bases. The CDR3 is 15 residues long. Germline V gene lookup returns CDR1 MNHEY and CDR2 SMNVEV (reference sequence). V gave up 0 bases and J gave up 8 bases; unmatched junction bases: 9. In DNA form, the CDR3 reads TGTGCCAGCAGTTTATCAGGACAGGACGCCTCGGGCTACACCTTC. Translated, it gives CASSLSGQDASGYTF.

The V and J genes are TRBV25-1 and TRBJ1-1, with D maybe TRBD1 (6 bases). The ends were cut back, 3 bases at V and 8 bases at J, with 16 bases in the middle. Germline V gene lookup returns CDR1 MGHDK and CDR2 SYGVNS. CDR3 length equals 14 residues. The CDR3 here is CASSDLGGADEAFF. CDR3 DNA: TGTGCCAGCAGTGATCTAGGGGGGGCGGACGAAGCTTTCTTT.

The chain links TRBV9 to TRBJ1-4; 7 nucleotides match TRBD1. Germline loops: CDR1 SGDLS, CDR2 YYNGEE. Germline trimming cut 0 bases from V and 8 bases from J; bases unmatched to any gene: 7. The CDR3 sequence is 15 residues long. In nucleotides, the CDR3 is TGTGCCAGCAGCGTAGCTGACAGGGTTGTGGAAAAACTGTTTTTT. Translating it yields CASSVADRVVEKLFF.

The CDR3 DNA reads TGTGCCAGCAGCGCAGGGCTTGGTTCTTCAGAGACCCAGTACTTC. Translating it yields CASSAGLGSSETQYF. The chain combines TRBV7-7 with TRBJ2-5; D possibly corresponds to TRBD1 (5 bases). The CDR3 loop spans 15 amino acids. The germline V gene encodes CDR1 SSHAT and CDR2 FNYEAQ (reference sequence). Between the trimmed V and J ends, which lost 5 bases and 4 bases, there was a span of 17 bases.

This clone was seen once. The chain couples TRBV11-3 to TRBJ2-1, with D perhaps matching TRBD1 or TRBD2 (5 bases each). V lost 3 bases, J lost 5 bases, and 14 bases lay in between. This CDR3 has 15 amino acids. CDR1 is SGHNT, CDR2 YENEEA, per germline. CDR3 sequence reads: CASSLPGRLNNEQFF. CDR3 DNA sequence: TGTGCCAGCAGCTTGCCGGGACGTTTAAACAATGAGCAGTTCTTC.

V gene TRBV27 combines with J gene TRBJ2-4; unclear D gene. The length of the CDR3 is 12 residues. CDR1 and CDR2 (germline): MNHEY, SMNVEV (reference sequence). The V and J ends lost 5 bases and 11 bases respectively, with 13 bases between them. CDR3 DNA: TGTGCCAGCAGTGGGGTTGATTTGGTTCAGTACTTC. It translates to CASSGVDLVQYF.

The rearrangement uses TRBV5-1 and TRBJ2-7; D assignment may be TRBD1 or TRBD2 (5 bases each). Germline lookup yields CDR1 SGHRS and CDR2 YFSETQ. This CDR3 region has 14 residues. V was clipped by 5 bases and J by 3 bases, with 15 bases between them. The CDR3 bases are TGCGCCAGCAGATCCCGGGACGGAGGCTACGAGCAGTACTTC. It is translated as CASRSRDGGYEQYF.

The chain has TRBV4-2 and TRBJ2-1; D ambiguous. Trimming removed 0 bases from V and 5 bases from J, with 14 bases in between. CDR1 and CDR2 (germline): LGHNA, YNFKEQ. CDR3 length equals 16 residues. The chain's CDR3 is CASSQDNGRSHNEQFF. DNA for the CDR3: TGTGCCAGCAGCCAAGATAATGGTAGATCTCACAATGAGCAGTTCTTC.

In DNA, the CDR3 is TGTGCCAGCAGTCCCGGACTAGCGGACCAAGAGACCCAGTACTTC. Its protein is CASSPGLADQETQYF. V usage is TRBV5-5 and J usage is TRBJ2-5; the match to TRBD2 covers 10 bases. Germline loops: CDR1 SGHKS, CDR2 YYEKEE (reference sequence). CDR3 size: 15 residues. Trimming took 5 bases from V and 0 from J; bases not matched to a gene: 4.

The CDR3 DNA sequence: TGTGCCAGCACCCCAGACAGGGGGCGGGACAATGAGCAGTTCTTC. Its protein is CASTPDRGRDNEQFF. V gene TRBV6-5 combines with J gene TRBJ2-1; 10 bases agree with TRBD1. The CDR3 loop spans 15 amino acids. V shed 7 bases and J 5 bases; nucleotides not matched to a gene: 8. Germline CDR1 is MNHEY and CDR2 is SVGAGI.

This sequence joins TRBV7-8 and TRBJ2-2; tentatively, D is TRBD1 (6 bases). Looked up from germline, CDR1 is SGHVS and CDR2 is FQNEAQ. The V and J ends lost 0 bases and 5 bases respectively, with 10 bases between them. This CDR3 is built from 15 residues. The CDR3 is CASSLATGRTGELFF. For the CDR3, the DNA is TGTGCCAGCAGCTTAGCCACAGGGCGGACCGGGGAGCTGTTTTTT.

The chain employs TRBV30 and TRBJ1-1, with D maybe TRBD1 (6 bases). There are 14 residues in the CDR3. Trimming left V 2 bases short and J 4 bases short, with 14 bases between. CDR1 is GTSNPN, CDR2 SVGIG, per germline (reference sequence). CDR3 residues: CAWSSGHSSTEAFF. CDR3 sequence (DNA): TGTGCCTGGAGTTCGGGACACTCGAGCACTGAAGCTTTCTTT.